Listed here are 7 T cell receptor beta chains from one sample, sequenced in a study of cytomegalovirus exposure and HLA in healthy donors. Data came from immunoSEQ multiplex PCR; TCRdb stores just in-frame clones and leaves some out. The sample lists more than 250,000 clones; about nine tenths were seen once. Sample: PBMCs. The receptors here all came from a young woman in good health and CMV-seronegative.

The V and J genes are TRBV28 and TRBJ2-6; D ambiguous. Germline V gives CDR1 MDHEN, CDR2 SYDVKM. V was shortened by 8 bases and J by 0 bases, with 5 bases between the two germline ends. The CDR3 consists of 13 residues. The CDR3 DNA is TGTGCCAGCCATCCCTCTGGGGCCAACGTCCTGACTTTC. Its protein product is CASHPSGANVLTF.

V usage is TRBV7-6 and J usage is TRBJ1-4, with D possibly matching TRBD1 (6 bases). Trimming removed 5 bases from V and 7 bases from J, with 17 bases in between. Germline V gene sequence: CDR1 SGHVS, CDR2 FNYEAQ. This CDR3 comprises 15 residues. The CDR3 loop reads CASSRDGRGGEKLFF. CDR3 in DNA: TGTGCCAGCAGCCGGGACGGCAGGGGAGGTGAAAAACTGTTTTTT.

V gene TRBV28 combines with J gene TRBJ1-2; D is perhaps TRBD1 (5 bases). Trimming pared 8 bases from V and 8 bases from J, leaving 18 bases between. This CDR3 has 13 amino acids. Germline CDR1 MDHEN, CDR2 SYDVKM. The CDR3 DNA reads TGTGCCAGCCGTTGGGGCAGCGCTGGAGGCTACACCTTC. Its protein product is CASRWGSAGGYTF.

The chain links TRBV6-5 to TRBJ2-7; 8 bases match TRBD2. The germline V gene has CDR1 MNHEY and CDR2 SVGAGI. After removal of 6 bases from V and 4 bases from J, the junction contained 5 bases not matched to a gene. CDR3 length: 13 residues. The CDR3 loop is CASRNGGAYEQYF. CDR3 sequence (DNA): TGTGCCAGCAGAAACGGGGGGGCTTACGAGCAGTACTTC.

The CDR3 sequence: CASSIGQGAGNEQFF. Here the CDR3 DNA reads TGTGCCAGTAGTATAGGGCAGGGGGCAGGTAATGAGCAGTTCTTC. The J gene is TRBJ2-1, the V gene TRBV19; the match to TRBD1 covers 8 bases. Germline loops: CDR1 LNHDA, CDR2 SQIVND (reference sequence). This CDR3 is built from 15 residues. Trimming took 1 base from V and 7 from J; bases not matched to a gene: 6.

This sequence joins TRBV15 and TRBJ2-1, with D perhaps TRBD2 (5 bases). The germline V gene encodes CDR1 LNHNV and CDR2 YYDKDF (reference sequence). This CDR3 spans 15 amino acids. V shed 0 bases and J shed 5 bases, with 11 bases lying between them. In DNA, the CDR3 is TGTGCCACCAGCAGAGAGAAAGCGGCAAACAATGAGCAGTTCTTC. This gives the protein CATSREKAANNEQFF.

The chain couples TRBV7-2 to TRBJ2-5, with 8 bases fitting TRBD1. CDR3 size: 19 residues. Trimming cost V 1 base and J 1 base; bases outside gene matches: 14. CDR1 and CDR2 (germline): SGHTA, FQGNSA. The CDR3 DNA reads as TGTGCCAGCAGCTTAGATGGCGCGGGATTGGGGACAGGCCAAGAGACCCAGTACTTC. Translation: CASSLDGAGLGTGQETQYF.